This TCR beta chain was sequenced for a study of control samples from healthy donors and cancer patients. This CDR3 has 15 amino acids. Germline-derived CDR1 and CDR2 are LGHDT and YNNKEL (reference sequence). Trimming cost V 3 bases and J 4 bases, with 15 bases left between them. Profiled with immunoSEQ multiplex PCR; TCRdb holds only in-frame clones, not every one. The sample has 150,000 or so clones, 90% to 95% seen once. The rearrangement uses TRBV3-1 (or the pseudogene TRBV3-2) and TRBJ1-1, with D possibly being TRBD1 (5 bases). The specimen sequenced was blood. This TCR was recovered from a man between 18 and 29 years old in good health. CDR3 protein: CASSQGRAVGTEAFF. The CDR3 DNA is TGTGCCAGCAGCCAGGGCAGGGCGGTGGGCACTGAAGCTTTCTTT.